The clone carrying this T cell receptor beta chain occurred once. This record comes from a study of blood T cell repertoires in COVID-19. Study information: Donors in the United States, Italy and Spain gave samples during acute or convalescent COVID-19.

Libraries were prepared by immunoSEQ multiplex PCR; TCRdb keeps only in-frame clonotypes and omits some of them. The sample consists of under 350,000 clones, over 75% of them appearing once. Germline CDR1 MGHRA, CDR2 YSYEKL. CDR3 length equals 14 residues. Trimming left V 1 base short and J 1 base short, with 8 bases between. Adults between about 18 and 95 years of age took part from 24 US areas. The study assigned cohorts using participant-reported clinical history. Recovered status in Cohort 3 required two negative PCRs, clearance, or symptom resolution. V gene TRBV4-1 combines with J gene TRBJ2-7; no firm D call. Sequences were obtained from PBMCs or T cells enriched from blood (not recorded which). This receptor was obtained from a young man who had recovered from COVID-19. The CDR3 here is CASSQVGYSYEQYF. The CDR3 DNA follows: TGCGCCAGCAGCCAAGTCGGGTATTCCTACGAGCAGTACTTC.